This is a list of T cell receptor beta chains from one sample in a study of PD-1 blockade in mismatch repair-deficient tumors. Some clones are missing from TCRdb's copy, which holds only in-frame ones; the method was immunoSEQ multiplex PCR. The sample lists just under 80,000 clones, about four fifths seen once, with approximately 5.5% in the top ten. The sequencing used peripheral blood, collected 44 weeks after starting pembrolizumab. Source of these receptors: an adult with mismatch repair-deficient cancer. The CDR3 runs from the conserved cysteine through the conserved F or W. Fields, in order: V gene, D gene, J gene, clone size, CDR3 protein, CDR3 DNA. D genes are given only for firm matches. Some rows have no size entry. The others give once, few or many, or a class for an expanded clone.

TRBV27	.	TRBJ2-7	.	CASSLLAASSYEQYF	TGTGCCAGCAGTTTATTAGCGGCTTCCTCCTACGAGCAGTACTTC
TRBV13	TRBD1	TRBJ1-1	.	CASSPRTGGTEAFF	TGTGCCAGCAGCCCACGGACAGGGGGCACTGAAGCTTTCTTT
TRBV18	.	TRBJ1-1	.	CASSRWTENTEAFF	TGTGCCAGCTCACGATGGACAGAGAACACTGAAGCTTTCTTT
TRBV5-8	.	TRBJ1-2	.	CASSLIENYGYTF	TGTGCCAGCAGCTTGATAGAGAACTATGGCTACACCTTC
TRBV12-5	.	TRBJ2-6	.	CASGLGGAGANVLTF	TGTGCTAGTGGTTTAGGGGGGGCTGGGGCCAACGTCCTGACTTTC
TRBV10-3	.	TRBJ2-3	.	CAISEGSRTDTQYF	TGTGCCATCAGTGAGGGATCCCGCACAGATACGCAGTATTTT
TRBV7-6	TRBD1	TRBJ1-2	.	CASSLVGETGEEGYTF	TGTGCCAGCAGCTTAGTGGGGGAAACAGGGGAGGAGGGCTACACCTTC
TRBV10-3	TRBD1	TRBJ2-2	once	CAISPGQGAGELFF	TGTGCCATCAGTCCGGGACAGGGGGCCGGGGAGCTGTTTTTT
TRBV7-2	TRBD1	TRBJ1-1	.	CASSLQGGDTEAFF	TGTGCCAGCAGCTTACAGGGGGGGGACACTGAAGCTTTCTTT
TRBV10-2	TRBD1	TRBJ1-2	few	CASRGGQEWSGYTF	TGCGCCAGCAGAGGCGGACAGGAGTGGAGTGGCTACACCTTC
TRBV4-3	.	TRBJ2-1	.	CASSQEGEGHNEQFF	TGCGCCAGCAGCCAAGAGGGAGAGGGCCACAATGAGCAGTTCTTC
TRBV10-1	TRBD1	TRBJ2-7	.	CASSVGQGSYEQYF	TGCGCCAGCAGCGTCGGACAGGGTTCCTACGAGCAGTACTTC
TRBV2	TRBD2	TRBJ2-7	once	CASTRPSGSYEQYF	TGTGCCAGCACCCGACCTAGCGGATCCTACGAGCAGTACTTC
TRBV5-1	.	TRBJ1-1	.	CASRDGGAGTEAFF	TGCGCCAGCAGAGACGGGGGCGCGGGAACTGAAGCTTTCTTT
TRBV6-5	.	TRBJ1-5	few	CASGIGRGNQPQHF	TGTGCCAGCGGAATCGGACGGGGCAATCAGCCCCAGCATTTT
TRBV7-9	TRBD2	TRBJ2-1	.	CASSTPSGRVYNEQFF	TGTGCCAGCAGCACCCCTAGCGGGAGAGTGTACAATGAGCAGTTCTTC
TRBV27	TRBD2	TRBJ2-7	medium-sized	CASSTSGKVYEQYF	TGTGCCAGCAGTACTAGCGGGAAGGTCTACGAGCAGTACTTC
TRBV27	.	TRBJ2-7	.	CASSTLDGGGGYEQYF	TGTGCCAGCAGTACACTCGACGGAGGAGGTGGCTACGAGCAGTACTTC
TRBV5-4	.	TRBJ1-2	.	CASSPTHPNRVAYGYTF	TGTGCCAGCAGCCCTACACACCCAAACAGGGTGGCCTATGGCTACACCTTC
TRBV19	TRBD1	TRBJ2-1	.	CASSIDWRVRQGANEQFF	TGTGCCAGTAGTATAGATTGGAGGGTACGACAGGGGGCTAATGAGCAGTTCTTC
TRBV5-6	.	TRBJ1-1	.	CASSFLHSGTANTEAFF	TGTGCCAGCAGCTTTCTCCATTCCGGGACGGCGAACACTGAAGCTTTCTTT
TRBV9	TRBD1	TRBJ2-2	.	CASSLDSGTGGTGELFF	TGTGCCAGCAGCTTAGACTCGGGGACAGGGGGTACCGGGGAGCTGTTTTTT
TRBV7-3	.	TRBJ2-2	.	CASSLRVNTGELFF	TGTGCCAGCAGCTTACGGGTGAACACCGGGGAGCTGTTTTTT
TRBV5-4	.	TRBJ2-7	.	CASSFNYEQYF	TGTGCCAGCAGCTTTAACTACGAGCAGTACTTC
TRBV6-6	.	TRBJ2-5	.	CASNPGGERETQYF	TGTGCCAGCAACCCCGGCGGGGAGCGGGAGACCCAGTACTTC
TRBV7-2	TRBD2	TRBJ2-3	.	CASSLTAGETDTQYF	TGTGCCAGCAGCTTAACGGCGGGAGAAACAGATACGCAGTATTTT
TRBV5-1	.	TRBJ2-3	.	CASSLVAGGDTQYF	TGCGCCAGCAGCTTGGTTGCCGGAGGGGATACGCAGTATTTT
TRBV6-6	.	TRBJ2-7	.	CASSPSSYEQYF	TGTGCCAGCAGCCCGAGCTCCTACGAGCAGTACTTC
TRBV5-1	.	TRBJ2-7	.	CASRTAGASYEQYF	TGCGCCAGCAGGACGGCAGGAGCCTCCTACGAGCAGTACTTC
TRBV5-1	.	TRBJ1-2	.	CASSSKGESDGYTF	TGCGCCAGCAGCTCCAAAGGGGAGTCGGATGGCTACACCTTC
TRBV9	.	TRBJ2-6	.	CASSPSLDASGANVLTF	TGTGCCAGCAGCCCCTCCCTAGACGCATCTGGGGCCAACGTCCTGACTTTC
TRBV2	TRBD1	TRBJ2-1	.	CASSDWDRGRNEQFF	TGTGCCAGCAGTGATTGGGACAGGGGACGCAATGAGCAGTTCTTC
TRBV30	.	TRBJ2-1	.	CAWSGDFSYNEQFF	TGTGCCTGGAGCGGGGACTTCTCCTACAATGAGCAGTTCTTC
TRBV9	TRBD2	TRBJ2-7	.	CASSVAASGNYEQYF	TGTGCCAGCAGCGTAGCGGCTAGCGGGAACTACGAGCAGTACTTC
TRBV4-3	.	TRBJ2-3	.	CASSQGGGGAPDTQYF	TGCGCCAGCAGCCAAGGGGGCGGGGGCGCCCCGGATACGCAGTATTTT
TRBV13	.	TRBJ2-1	.	CASSLEASTASYNEQFF	TGTGCCAGCAGCTTAGAGGCCTCCACCGCCTCCTACAATGAGCAGTTCTTC